This T cell receptor beta chain came from a study of blood T cell repertoires in COVID-19. Study-level information: The cDNA or gDNA used as material had been derived from T cells, B-cell-depleted T cells, or PBMCs.

Profiling relied on immunoSEQ multiplex PCR, and the TCRdb table lists in-frame clones only, not all of them. The sample carries over 200,000 clones, 85% to 90% recorded once. This clone was found a few times. Trimming cost V 4 bases and J 6 bases, with 14 bases left between them. The CDR3 sequence is 13 residues long. Germline V lookup: CDR1 SGHRS, CDR2 YFSETQ. Recruits, aged roughly 18 to 100 years, lived in 24 US areas. Cohort 3 recovered donors had two negative PCRs, clearance, or symptom resolution. The chain links TRBV5-1 to TRBJ2-7; D perhaps matches TRBD1 (6 bases). This clonotype was obtained from a man younger than 35 who had recovered from COVID-19. Sequenced input: PBMCs or T cells enriched from blood (not recorded which). The CDR3 region has the DNA TGCGCCAGCAGCCCATCAGGGGTTACCGAGCAGTACTTC. Amino acids: CASSPSGVTEQYF.